These 8 T cell receptor beta chains came from one sample sequenced in a study of CD8+CD57+ T cells in acquired aplastic anemia. Genomic DNA served as template for TCR beta VDJ and CDR3 profiling. TCRdb reprocessed the reads with MiXCR, giving one entry per CDR3 protein. Of about 170,000 distinct CDR3 sequences in the sample, around 60% were seen once. Sequenced material: sorted CD4+, CD8+, or CD8+CD57+ T cells (not recorded which) from PBMCs. The receptors come from a human donor in good health.

This chain connects TRBV7-8 to TRBJ2-1, with 8 bases lining up with TRBD2. The CDR3 spans 15 residues. J lost 5 bases, V lost 8 bases, and 11 bases had no gene match. Germline CDR1 is SGHVS and CDR2 is FQNEAQ. CDR3 sequence reads: CASRRGATLDNEQFF. DNA for the CDR3: TGTGCCAGCCGGCGGGGGGCTACCTTAGACAATGAGCAGTTCTTC.

The chain employs TRBV5-4 and TRBJ2-7, with D unclear. Germline V gene data show CDR1 as SGHNT and CDR2 as YYREEE (reference sequence). Trimming removed 0 bases at V and 6 bases at J, with 7 bases between. The CDR3 loop spans 12 amino acids. The chain's CDR3 is CASSLDGVEQYF. As DNA, the CDR3 is TGTGCCAGCAGCTTGGATGGAGTCGAGCAGTACTTC.

This chain joins TRBV19 and TRBJ1-3; D gene unclear. Germline V CDR1 and CDR2: LNHDA, SQIVND (reference sequence). The V and J ends lost 0 bases and 3 bases respectively, with 0 bases between them. This CDR3 has 12 amino acids. The CDR3 region has the DNA TGTGCCAGTAGTATAGATGGAAACACCATATATTTT. Its protein is CASSIDGNTIYF.

V usage is TRBV20-1 and J usage is TRBJ2-5, with D maybe TRBD2 (6 bases). CDR3 length: 14 amino acids. Germline V gives CDR1 DFQATT, CDR2 SNEGSKA (reference sequence). Trimming removed 3 bases from V and 5 bases from J, with 16 bases in between. CDR3 bases: TGCAGTGCTAGGGGAGGCAGGGACTTCGAGACCCAGTACTTC. It is translated as CSARGGRDFETQYF.

This clonotype has a single count. The chain carries TRBV7-2 and TRBJ2-7; TRBD1 is a possible D gene (5 bases). CDR3 length equals 16 residues. Germline loops: CDR1 SGHTA, CDR2 FQGNSA. Trimming removed 4 bases from V and 3 bases from J, with 19 bases in between. The CDR3 bases are TGTGCCAGCAGCTCGCTTAGCATAGGGGTGGTCTACGAGCAGTACTTC. It specifies CASSSLSIGVVYEQYF.

The chain links TRBV10-3 to TRBJ2-1; 8 bases align to TRBD2. The CDR3 length is 18 residues. Germline lookup yields CDR1 ENHRY and CDR2 SYGVKD. Trimming cost V 0 bases and J 3 bases; bases outside gene matches: 10. CDR3: CAISESVAGGSLYNEQFF. CDR3 in DNA: TGTGCCATCAGTGAGTCGGTGGCGGGGGGATCCCTCTACAATGAGCAGTTCTTC.

This clonotype was counted a few times. The chain recombines TRBV7-3 with TRBJ2-7, with D perhaps TRBD1 (6 bases). The CDR3 loop spans 14 amino acids. Germline V CDR1 and CDR2: SGHTA, FQGTGA. Deletions cut 1 base from V and 6 bases from J, with 13 bases between. CDR3 residues: CASSLNAGESEQYF. The DNA of the CDR3 is TGTGCCAGCAGCTTAAATGCAGGGGAGAGCGAGCAGTACTTC.

The chain is built from TRBV7-3 and TRBJ1-6; no reliable D call. The CDR3 is made up of 12 amino acids. Germline V CDR1 and CDR2: SGHTA, FQGTGA. Between the trimmed V and J ends, which lost 6 bases and 9 bases, there was a span of 9 bases. This CDR3 reads CASSFSASPLHF. CDR3 nucleotide sequence: TGTGCCAGCAGTTTTTCGGCTTCACCCCTCCACTTT.